One T cell receptor beta chain is described in this entry. Antigen specificity is unknown. CDR1 SGHVS and CDR2 FNYEAQ come from the germline V gene. Trimming stripped 1 base from V and 8 bases from J, with 11 bases between. The CDR3 runs to 13 residues. TCRdb reprocessed the 5' RACE reads via MiXCR and lists one record per CDR3 protein. Among 100,000 to 130,000 distinct CDR3 sequences listed, 15% to 20% were seen once. These data belong to a study of T-cell memory formation after mild COVID-19. General study points: Among contracting clones, CD4+ were mainly CM/EM and CD8+ enriched in EMRA. Contracting clones, day 15 to 85, had balanced CD4/CD8, and later expanders favored CD4+.

The TCR comes from a man aged 18 to 29 who had mild COVID-19 (a few samples of this study predate the infection). Cell type and time point are not known. The chain joins TRBV7-6 to TRBJ1-2, with no clear D. Sample: PBMCs or a T cell subset sorted from them (not recorded which). The CDR3 loop is CASSLGQTGGYTF. The CDR3 nucleotides are TGTGCCAGCAGCTTAGGACAAACGGGAGGCTACACCTTC.